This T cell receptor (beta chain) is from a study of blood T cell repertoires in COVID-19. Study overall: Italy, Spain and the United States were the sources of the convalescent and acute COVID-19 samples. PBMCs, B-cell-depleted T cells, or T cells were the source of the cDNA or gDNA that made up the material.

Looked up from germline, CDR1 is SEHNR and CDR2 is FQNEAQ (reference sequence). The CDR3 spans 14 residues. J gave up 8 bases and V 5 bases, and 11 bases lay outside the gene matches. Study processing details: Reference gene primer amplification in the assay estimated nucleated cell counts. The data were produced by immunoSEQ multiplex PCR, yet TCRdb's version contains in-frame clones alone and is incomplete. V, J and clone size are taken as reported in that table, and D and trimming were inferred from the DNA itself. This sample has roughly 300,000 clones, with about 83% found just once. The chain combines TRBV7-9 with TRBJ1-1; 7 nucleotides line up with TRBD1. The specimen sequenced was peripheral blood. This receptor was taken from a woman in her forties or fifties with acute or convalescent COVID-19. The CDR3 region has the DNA TGTGCCAGCAGCCCTACAGGGGCCGGGATCGAAGCTTTCTTT. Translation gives CASSPTGAGIEAFF.